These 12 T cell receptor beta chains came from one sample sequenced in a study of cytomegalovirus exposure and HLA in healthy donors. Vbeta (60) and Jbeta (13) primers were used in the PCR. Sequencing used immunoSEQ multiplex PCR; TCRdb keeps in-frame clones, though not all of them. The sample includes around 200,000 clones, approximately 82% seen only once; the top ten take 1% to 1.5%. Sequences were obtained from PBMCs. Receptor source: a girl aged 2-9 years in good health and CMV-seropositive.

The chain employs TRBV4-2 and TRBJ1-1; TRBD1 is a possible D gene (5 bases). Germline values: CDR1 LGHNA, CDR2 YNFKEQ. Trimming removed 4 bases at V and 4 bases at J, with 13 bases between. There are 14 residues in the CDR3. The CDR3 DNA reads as TGTGCCAGCAGCCCTTGGGTAGGGGCCACTGAAGCTTTCTTT. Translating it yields CASSPWVGATEAFF.

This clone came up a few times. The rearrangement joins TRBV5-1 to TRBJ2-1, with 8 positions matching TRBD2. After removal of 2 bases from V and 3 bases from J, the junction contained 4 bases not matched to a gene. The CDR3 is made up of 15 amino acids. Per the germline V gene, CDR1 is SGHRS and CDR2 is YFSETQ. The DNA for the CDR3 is TGCGCCAGCAGCTTCGGGACTAGTGGCTACAATGAGCAGTTCTTC. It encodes CASSFGTSGYNEQFF.

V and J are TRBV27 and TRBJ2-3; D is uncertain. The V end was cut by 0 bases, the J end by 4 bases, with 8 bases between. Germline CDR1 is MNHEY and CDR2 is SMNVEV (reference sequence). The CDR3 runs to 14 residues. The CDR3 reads CASSLSYPPDTQYF. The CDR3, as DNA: TGTGCCAGCAGTTTATCGTATCCTCCAGATACGCAGTATTTT.

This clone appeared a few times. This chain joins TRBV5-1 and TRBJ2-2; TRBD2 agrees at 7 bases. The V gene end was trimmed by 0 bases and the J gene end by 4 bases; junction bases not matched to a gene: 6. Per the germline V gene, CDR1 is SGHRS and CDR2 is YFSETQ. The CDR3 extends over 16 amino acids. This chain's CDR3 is CASSLVASGRTGELFF. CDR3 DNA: TGCGCCAGCAGCTTGGTGGCTAGCGGACGCACCGGGGAGCTGTTTTTT.

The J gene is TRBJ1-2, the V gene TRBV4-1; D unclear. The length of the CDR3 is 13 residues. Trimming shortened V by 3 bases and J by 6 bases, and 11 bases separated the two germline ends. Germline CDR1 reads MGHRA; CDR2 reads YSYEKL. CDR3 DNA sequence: TGCGCCAGCAGCCAGAGATGGAGAAATGGCTACACCTTC. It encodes CASSQRWRNGYTF.

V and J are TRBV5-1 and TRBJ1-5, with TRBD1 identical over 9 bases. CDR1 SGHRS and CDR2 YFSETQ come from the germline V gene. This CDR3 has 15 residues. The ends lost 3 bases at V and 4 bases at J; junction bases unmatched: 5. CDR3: CASSSGTGPNQPQHF. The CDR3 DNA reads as TGCGCCAGCAGCTCGGGGACAGGGCCAAATCAGCCCCAGCATTTT.

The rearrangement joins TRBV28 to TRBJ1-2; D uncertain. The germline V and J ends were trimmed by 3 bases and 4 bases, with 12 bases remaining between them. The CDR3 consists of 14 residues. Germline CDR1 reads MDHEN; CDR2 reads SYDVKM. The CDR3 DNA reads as TGTGCCAGCAGTTTTATGTCGGGGAGCTATGGCTACACCTTC. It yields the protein CASSFMSGSYGYTF.

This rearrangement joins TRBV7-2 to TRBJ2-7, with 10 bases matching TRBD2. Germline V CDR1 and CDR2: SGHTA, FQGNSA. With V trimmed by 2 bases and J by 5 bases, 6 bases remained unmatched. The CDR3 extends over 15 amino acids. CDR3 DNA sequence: TGTGCCAGCAGCTTAACGGCTAGCGGGAGCGACGAGCAGTACTTC. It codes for CASSLTASGSDEQYF.

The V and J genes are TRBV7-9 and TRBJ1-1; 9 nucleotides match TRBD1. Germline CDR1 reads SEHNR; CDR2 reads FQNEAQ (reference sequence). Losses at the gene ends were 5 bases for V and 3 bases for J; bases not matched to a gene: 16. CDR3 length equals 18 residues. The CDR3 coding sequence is TGTGCCAGCAGCCCCACCTCAAACAGGGGGCTAAGGGACACTGAAGCTTTCTTT. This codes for CASSPTSNRGLRDTEAFF.

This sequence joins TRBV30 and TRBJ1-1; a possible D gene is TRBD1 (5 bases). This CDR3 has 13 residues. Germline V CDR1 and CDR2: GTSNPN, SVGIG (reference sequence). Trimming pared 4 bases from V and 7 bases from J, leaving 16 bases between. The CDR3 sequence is CAWTGTGGREAFF. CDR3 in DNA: TGTGCCTGGACTGGGACGGGGGGACGTGAAGCTTTCTTT.

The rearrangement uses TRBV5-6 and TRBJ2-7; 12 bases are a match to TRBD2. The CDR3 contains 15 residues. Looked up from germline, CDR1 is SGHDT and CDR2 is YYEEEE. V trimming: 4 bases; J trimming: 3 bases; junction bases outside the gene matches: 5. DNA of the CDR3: TGTGCCAGCAGCAGGGGGACTAGCGGGTACTACGAGCAGTACTTC. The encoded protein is CASSRGTSGYYEQYF. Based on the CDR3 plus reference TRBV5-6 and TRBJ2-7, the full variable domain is DAGVTQSPTHLIKTRGQQVTLRCSPKSGHDTVSWYQQALGQGPQFIFQYYEEEERQRGNFPDRFSGHQFPNYSSELNVNALLLGDSALYLCASSRGTSGYYEQYFGPGTRLTVT.

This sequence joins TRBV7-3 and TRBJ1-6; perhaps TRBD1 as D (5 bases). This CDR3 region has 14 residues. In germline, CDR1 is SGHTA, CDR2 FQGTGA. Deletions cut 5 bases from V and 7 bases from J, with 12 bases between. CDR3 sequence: CASSPQGGNSPLHF. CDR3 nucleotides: TGTGCCAGCAGCCCGCAGGGAGGCAATTCACCCCTCCACTTT.